One sample yielded the 3 T cell receptor beta chains listed below, sequenced in a study of massively parallel sequencing of T cell beta chains. Using its own MiXCR run on the 5' RACE reads, TCRdb lists one record per CDR3 protein. The sample has some 4,300 distinct CDR3 sequences, 35% to 40% seen once. Sequenced sample: commercial RNA from peripheral blood pooled from many donors. The receptors originated from a pool of human donors in good health; the sample was commercial RNA pooled from many donors.

CDR3 coding DNA: TGTGCCAGCAGCGTAGGAGGCTATGGGGGCACAGATACGCAGTATTTT. The encoded protein is CASSVGGYGGTDTQYF. V and J are TRBV9 and TRBJ2-3; D remains unclear. V lost 0 bases, J lost 1 base, and 12 bases lay in between. Germline assignment: CDR1 SGDLS and CDR2 YYNGEE. The CDR3 has 16 residues.

The rearrangement uses TRBV4-1 and TRBJ2-1; 9 nucleotides line up with TRBD2. The CDR3 runs 15 residues. CDR1 MGHRA and CDR2 YSYEKL come from the germline V gene. V gave up 5 bases and J gave up 9 bases; unmatched junction bases: 11. The DNA for the CDR3 is TGCGCCAGCAGCTTCGGGACTAGCAGGAGCACTGAGCAGTTCTTC. It yields the protein CASSFGTSRSTEQFF.

CDR3 nucleotide sequence: TGTGCCAGCAGCTTAGGTTCCACCGGGGAGCTGTTTTTT. Translation: CASSLGSTGELFF. The V gene is TRBV7-6, the J gene TRBJ2-2; D is uncertain. Germline V gene data show CDR1 as SGHVS and CDR2 as FNYEAQ. Trimming removed 1 base at V and 4 bases at J, with 4 bases between. The length of the CDR3 is 13 residues. The full variable domain, in which reference TRBV7-6 and TRBJ2-2 provide the parts outside the CDR3, is GAGVSQSPRYKVTKRGQDVALRCDPISGHVSLYWYRQALGQGPEFLTYFNYEAQQDKSGLPNDRFSAERPEGSISTLTIQRTEQRDSAMYRCASSLGSTGELFFGEGSRLTVL.